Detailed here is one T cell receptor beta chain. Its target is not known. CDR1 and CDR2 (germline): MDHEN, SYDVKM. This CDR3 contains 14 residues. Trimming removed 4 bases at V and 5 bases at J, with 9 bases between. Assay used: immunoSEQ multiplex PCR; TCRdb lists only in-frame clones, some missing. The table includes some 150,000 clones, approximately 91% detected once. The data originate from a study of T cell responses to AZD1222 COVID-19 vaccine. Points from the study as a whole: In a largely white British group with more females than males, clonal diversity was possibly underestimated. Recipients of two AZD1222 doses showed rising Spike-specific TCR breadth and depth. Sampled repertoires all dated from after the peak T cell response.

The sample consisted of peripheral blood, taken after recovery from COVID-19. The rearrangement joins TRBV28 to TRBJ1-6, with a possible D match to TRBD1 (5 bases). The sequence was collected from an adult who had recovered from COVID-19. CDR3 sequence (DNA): TGTGCCAGCAGTTATGGGGCAGATAATTCACCCCTCCACTTT. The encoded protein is CASSYGADNSPLHF.